These 13 T cell receptor beta chains were sequenced from one sample in a study of T-cell reconstitution after alpha-beta-depleted transplantation in children (TCRdb year 2016). The label giving this sample's treatment or condition can be read as: allogeneic hematopoietic cell transplantation with graft depleted of TCRalphabeta T cells and CD19 B cells. Libraries were made using PCR. Sequenced on an Illumina HiSeq 2500. TCR library preparation used molecular barcoding, with unique molecular identifiers applied to normalize quantification of the TCRbeta repertoire. Starting from the raw public reads, TCRdb applied fastp trimming at Q25, assembled clones with MiXCR and retained in-frame beta chains. Identical CDR3 proteins give one entry, which carries the most common genes and DNA. This sample gives 300,000 to 350,000 distinct CDR3 sequences in total; roughly 21% of them show up just once. The top ten clonotypes cover 9.5% to 12% of the sample.

Sequences were derived from PBMCs, mostly from graft donor cells, sampled 180 days after TCRalphabeta/CD19-depleted stem cell transplant. Receptors originate from a male patient between 10 and 17 years old who had a stem cell transplant for acute lymphoblastic leukemia, so the T cells may come from the graft donor.

The gene calls are TRBV7-2 and TRBJ2-7, with D unclear. CDR1 SGHTA and CDR2 FQGNSA come from the germline V gene. This CDR3 spans 12 amino acids. V was cut by 2 bases and J by 6 bases, with 8 bases left in between. The CDR3 nucleotides are TGTGCCAGCAGCTTAAGGGTAGGCGAGCAGTACTTC. It translates to CASSLRVGEQYF.

This clonotype has just a few counts. V is TRBV4-1 and J is TRBJ2-1; TRBD2 aligns across 7 bases. The V gene's germline CDR1 is MGHRA and CDR2 YSYEKL. V lost 4 bases, J lost 4 bases, and 13 bases stayed unmatched. CDR3 length: 17 residues. The CDR3 DNA is TGCGCCAGCAGCCCAAGGAGGGGCGGGAGTAGGTACAATGAGCAGTTCTTC. The encoded protein is CASSPRRGGSRYNEQFF.

This clonotype was seen a handful of times. The V call is TRBV9, the J call TRBJ2-7, with D perhaps TRBD2 (5 bases). V gave up 3 bases and J gave up 5 bases, with 12 bases separating them. Germline CDR1 reads SGDLS; CDR2 reads YYNGEE. CDR3 length: 13 residues. CDR3 DNA sequence: TGTGCCAGCAGCGGGAGTCAGAGGGACGAGCAGTACTTC. Its protein is CASSGSQRDEQYF.

This chain links TRBV12-3 or TRBV12-4 with TRBJ1-2; no definite D call. The ends were cut back, 3 bases at V and 8 bases at J, with 16 bases in the middle. This CDR3 comprises 14 residues. CDR3 region: CASSFKMRPLGYTF. The CDR3 DNA reads as TGTGCCAGCAGTTTTAAGATGCGACCTCTCGGCTACACCTTC.

The table lists this clonotype with a few counts. The chain links TRBV12-3 or TRBV12-4 to TRBJ2-1; D is undetermined. CDR3 size: 15 residues. Trimming left V 3 bases short and J 5 bases short, with 14 bases between. CDR3 sequence reads: CASSFRALGNNEQFF. CDR3 DNA: TGTGCCAGCAGTTTTCGAGCTCTAGGGAACAATGAGCAGTTCTTC.

The chain carries TRBV24-1 and TRBJ2-2, with D perhaps TRBD1 (6 bases). The germline CDR1 and CDR2 sequences are KGHDR and SFDVKD. CDR3 length: 12 residues. The V gene lost 8 bases and the J gene lost 4 bases, with 7 bases spanning the gap. CDR3 residues: CATTGVTGELFF. CDR3 sequence (DNA): TGTGCCACCACAGGGGTCACCGGGGAGCTGTTTTTT.

This clonotype came up a few times. V and J are TRBV11-3 and TRBJ2-5, with D perhaps assigned TRBD1 or TRBD2 (5 bases each). This CDR3 is built from 13 residues. The germline V and J ends were trimmed by 2 bases and 6 bases, with 10 bases remaining between them. Germline lookup yields CDR1 SGHNT and CDR2 YENEEA. CDR3 nucleotides: TGTGCCAGCAGCTTATACCGGGGCCAGACCCAGTACTTC. Translated, it gives CASSLYRGQTQYF.

This clonotype was seen a handful of times. The V call is TRBV27, the J call TRBJ2-3; the D gene could be TRBD1 or TRBD2 (5 bases each). The CDR3 is made up of 16 amino acids. Germline-derived CDR1 and CDR2 are MNHEY and SMNVEV (reference sequence). The V gene lost 5 bases and the J gene lost 4 bases, with 19 bases spanning the gap. CDR3 in DNA: TGTGCCAGCAGTCCCCCTACGGGACCCTGGGCAGATACGCAGTATTTT. Residues: CASSPPTGPWADTQYF.

This clonotype was seen only a few times. The chain links TRBV9 to TRBJ2-1; 8 nucleotides match TRBD2. The CDR3 is 15 residues long. CDR1 and CDR2 (germline): SGDLS, YYNGEE. V was clipped by 5 bases and J by 4 bases; unmatched bases: 8. The CDR3 spells CASSLGLDLYNEQFF. CDR3 nucleotides: TGTGCCAGCAGTTTGGGACTAGACCTTTACAATGAGCAGTTCTTC. Filled out from reference TRBV9 and TRBJ2-1, the complete variable domain reads DSGVTQTPKHLITATGQRVTLRCSPRSGDLSVYWYQQSLDQGLQFLIQYYNGEERAKGNILERFSAQQFPDLHSELNLSSLELGDSALYFCASSLGLDLYNEQFFGPGTRLTVL.

The chain employs TRBV20-1 and TRBJ2-5; tentatively, D is TRBD1 (6 bases). V lost 3 bases and J 5 bases, leaving 16 bases between the germline ends. The CDR3 length is 14 residues. The germline CDR1 and CDR2 sequences are DFQATT and SNEGSKA (reference sequence). CDR3 coding DNA: TGCAGTGCTAGTTGGGCAGGGGCAGGCGAGACCCAGTACTTC. Translated: CSASWAGAGETQYF.

This chain joins TRBV3-1 and TRBJ2-2, with 8 bases that match TRBD1. The CDR3 runs to 19 residues. Germline V CDR1 and CDR2: LGHDT, YNNKEL (reference sequence). V shed 2 bases and J 6 bases; nucleotides not matched to a gene: 17. The chain's CDR3 is CASSQTGRGGQVVAGELFF. The CDR3 region has the DNA TGTGCCAGCAGCCAAACGGGGCGTGGGGGACAGGTAGTCGCCGGGGAGCTGTTTTTT.

V is TRBV12-3 or TRBV12-4 and J is TRBJ2-3; D perhaps matches TRBD1 (6 bases). V was pared by 6 bases and J by 1 base, with 14 bases between. This CDR3 has 15 amino acids. CDR3 DNA sequence: TGTGCCAGCAGCAGGGGCCCTGGAGGCACAGATACGCAGTATTTT. It specifies CASSRGPGGTDTQYF.

This clonotype was recorded a few times. The chain recombines TRBV7-3 with TRBJ2-3; D perhaps matches TRBD1 (6 bases). Germline CDR1 is SGHTA and CDR2 is FQGTGA. Deletions cut 5 bases from V and 6 bases from J, with 9 bases between. CDR3 length equals 12 residues. The CDR3 protein is CASSRQGDTQYF. The CDR3, as DNA: TGTGCCAGCAGCCGGCAGGGGGATACGCAGTATTTT.